This T cell receptor (beta chain) was found in a study of T cell responses to AZD1222 COVID-19 vaccine. General study points: Regions 160-218 and 743-854 dominated among vaccine-associated CD4 TCRs spanning spike.

With regard to this clone: The antigen is undetermined.

TCRdb's copy holds only in-frame clones and misses some; the assay was immunoSEQ multiplex PCR. The table lists over 100,000 clones, 90% of them singletons. Trimming cost V 1 base and J 4 bases, with 8 bases left between them. CDR3 length equals 14 residues. Germline V gene data show CDR1 as SEHNR and CDR2 as FQNEAQ (reference sequence). The sample was peripheral blood, taken on day 0 of AZD1222 vaccination. This TCR was sampled from an adult in good health. This rearrangement joins TRBV7-9 to TRBJ1-3; D not resolved. The CDR3: CASSLVRVGNTIYF. In DNA, the CDR3 is TGTGCCAGCAGCTTAGTTCGAGTGGGAAACACCATATATTTT.